A single sample is the source of the 22 T cell receptor beta chains below, sequenced in a study of PD-1 blockade in mismatch repair-deficient tumors. TCRdb's table, derived via immunoSEQ multiplex PCR, lists solely in-frame clones and lacks some. The repertoire holds around 50,000 clones, with 78% as singletons. The sample consisted of peripheral blood, taken 4 weeks after starting pembrolizumab. Receptor source: an adult with mismatch repair-deficient cancer.

The V gene is TRBV13, the J gene TRBJ1-1; D call uncertain. V lost 2 bases and J lost 3, with 7 bases in between. Germline CDR1 PRHDT, CDR2 FYEKMQ (reference sequence). This CDR3 comprises 13 residues. DNA for the CDR3: TGTGCCAGCAGCTTAATGGGATACACTGAAGCTTTCTTT. It specifies CASSLMGYTEAFF.

The J gene is TRBJ2-1, the V gene TRBV12-5; 8 bases are a match to TRBD2. This CDR3 is built from 17 residues. Germline V CDR1 and CDR2: LGHNT, FRNRAP. V trimming: 1 base; J trimming: 10 bases; junction bases outside the gene matches: 15. For the CDR3, the DNA is TGTGCTAGTGGTTTGGCCCCGGGGGGGCGGGGTCGAAGGGAGCAGTTCTTC. Protein product: CASGLAPGGRGRREQFF.

V is TRBV19 and J is TRBJ2-2; tentatively, D is TRBD1 (5 bases). CDR3 length equals 17 residues. CDR1 and CDR2 (germline): LNHDA, SQIVND (reference sequence). Trimming pared 3 bases from V and 2 bases from J, leaving 16 bases between. CDR3 region: CASSIGRERFNTGELFF. CDR3 sequence (DNA): TGTGCCAGTAGTATCGGCAGGGAAAGATTTAACACCGGGGAGCTGTTTTTT.

This chain connects TRBV5-1 to TRBJ2-7, with 13 bases lining up with TRBD2. The CDR3 spans 14 residues. From germline, CDR1 is SGHRS and CDR2 YFSETQ. The V segment lost 5 bases and the J segment 5 bases; nucleotides outside the gene matches: 4. The CDR3 loop reads CASRPLAGGDEQYF. CDR3 in DNA: TGCGCCAGCAGACCACTAGCGGGAGGGGACGAGCAGTACTTC. The variable domain in full, completed from reference TRBV5-1 and TRBJ2-7, reads KAGVTQTPRYLIKTRGQQVTLSCSPISGHRSVSWYQQTPGQGLQFLFEYFSETQRNKGNFPGRFSGRQFSNSRSEMNVSTLELGDSALYLCASRPLAGGDEQYFGPGTRLTVT.

This chain uses TRBV9 with TRBJ2-2; no definite D call. The CDR3 totals 13 residues. V was trimmed by 1 base and J by 5 bases, leaving 6 bases between them. CDR1 and CDR2 (germline): SGDLS, YYNGEE. CDR3 DNA sequence: TGTGCCAGCAGCGTAATAGGGACCGGGGAGCTGTTTTTT. Its translation: CASSVIGTGELFF.

The chain links TRBV30 to TRBJ1-1, with D unclear. The germline V and J ends were trimmed by 3 bases and 1 base, with 6 bases remaining between them. This CDR3 comprises 12 residues. Germline V CDR1 and CDR2: GTSNPN, SVGIG (reference sequence). The CDR3 sequence is CAWRQQNTEAFF. CDR3 coding DNA: TGTGCCTGGAGACAGCAGAACACTGAAGCTTTCTTT.

The gene calls are TRBV29-1 and TRBJ2-5; D tentatively fits TRBD1 or TRBD2 (6 bases each). With 4 bases removed from V and 2 bases from J, the gap between germline ends came to 14 bases. CDR3 length: 14 amino acids. Germline CDR1 and CDR2: SQVTM and ANQGSEA. The CDR3 coding sequence is TGCAGCGTTGTACAGGGAGGTGCACAAGAGACCCAGTACTTC. Protein sequence: CSVVQGGAQETQYF.

In regard to this clone: Different DNA sequences within this sample yield the same CDR3. This chain joins TRBV29-1 and TRBJ1-1; D may be TRBD1 (6 bases). The CDR3 extends over 12 amino acids. The V end lost 6 bases, the J end lost 5 bases, and 13 bases lay between the germline ends. Per germline, CDR1 SQVTM and CDR2 ANQGSEA. The CDR3 nucleotides are TGCAGCGTGGGTGGGGGGCGAACTGAAGCTTTCTTT. Residues: CSVGGGRTEAFF.

The V gene is TRBV27, the J gene TRBJ1-5; D gene ambiguous. V lost 3 bases and J lost 3, with 9 bases in between. CDR3 length: 14 amino acids. Germline assignment: CDR1 MNHEY and CDR2 SMNVEV (reference sequence). CDR3 sequence reads: CASSFRGYNQPQHF. The CDR3 DNA follows: TGTGCCAGCAGTTTTCGCGGGTACAATCAGCCCCAGCATTTT.

The chain carries TRBV2 and TRBJ2-2, with D perhaps TRBD1 (6 bases). Trimming took 5 bases from V and 4 from J, leaving 8 bases between them. The CDR3 runs to 13 residues. Germline V gene lookup returns CDR1 SNHLY and CDR2 FYNNEI. The CDR3 reads CASSRDTTGELFF. Written as DNA, the CDR3 is TGTGCCAGCAGTAGGGACACCACCGGGGAGCTGTTTTTT.

This clone was observed once. The CDR3 protein is CASSLRGALETQYF. The CDR3 DNA is TGTGCCAGCAGCTTACGGGGGGCCCTAGAGACCCAGTACTTC. The V and J genes are TRBV7-9 and TRBJ2-5, with D perhaps TRBD2 (7 bases). The CDR3 runs 14 residues. The V gene's germline CDR1 is SEHNR and CDR2 FQNEAQ (reference sequence). V was trimmed by 2 bases and J by 4 bases, leaving 11 bases between them.

This chain connects TRBV30 to TRBJ1-5, with 7 nucleotides matching TRBD1. From germline, CDR1 is GTSNPN and CDR2 SVGIG (reference sequence). CDR3 length equals 14 residues. V was clipped by 3 bases and J by 1 base; unmatched bases: 3. CDR3 sequence: CAWRKTGSNQPQHF. The DNA for the CDR3 is TGTGCCTGGAGGAAGACAGGGAGCAATCAGCCCCAGCATTTT.

V and J are TRBV10-3 and TRBJ1-1; 9 bases are shared with TRBD1. The germline V gene encodes CDR1 ENHRY and CDR2 SYGVKD. J gave up 6 bases and V 5 bases, and 4 bases lay outside the gene matches. This CDR3 is 13 amino acids long. The CDR3 DNA follows: TGTGCCATCAGTTTGGACAGGGGTCCTGAAGCTTTCTTT. Translation gives CAISLDRGPEAFF.

This clone occurred a few times. The genes are TRBV7-2 and TRBJ2-7; 7 nucleotides align to TRBD1. CDR1 is SGHTA and CDR2 is FQGNSA in the germline V gene. The CDR3 sequence is 13 residues long. With V trimmed by 5 bases and J by 1 base, 2 bases remained unmatched. The CDR3 region has the DNA TGTGCCAGCAGCGTGGACAGGTCCTACGAGCAGTACTTC. Translating it yields CASSVDRSYEQYF.

This clone was recorded a few times. The chain links TRBV28 to TRBJ1-5; tentative D call: TRBD1 (6 bases). From germline, CDR1 is MDHEN and CDR2 SYDVKM. The CDR3 sequence is 14 residues long. The V and J ends lost 10 bases and 0 bases respectively, with 13 bases between them. The CDR3, as DNA: TGTGCCACCCGGGGACACAATAGCAATCAGCCCCAGCATTTT. Translated: CATRGHNSNQPQHF.

A note on this clone: Distinct nucleotide sequences in the sample also encode this CDR3. J is TRBJ2-3 and V is TRBV4-2; possible D gene TRBD2, 6 bases. V gave up 1 base and J gave up 4 bases, with 12 bases separating them. The CDR3 sequence is 15 residues long. Germline values: CDR1 LGHNA, CDR2 YNFKEQ. The CDR3 coding sequence is TGTGCCAGCAGCCAAGGATCGGGAGAGGCAGATACGCAGTATTTT. Amino acids: CASSQGSGEADTQYF.

CDR3 protein: CASSLAGDGWTFF. The CDR3 bases are TGTGCCAGCAGCTTAGCCGGGGACGGCTGGACTTTCTTT. The V and J genes are TRBV7-9 and TRBJ1-1; D is possibly TRBD1 (5 bases). CDR3 length: 13 amino acids. V was cut by 0 bases and J by 12 bases, with 14 bases left in between. Germline CDR1 SEHNR, CDR2 FQNEAQ (reference sequence).

The chain recombines TRBV21-1 with TRBJ1-1; the table's TRBD1 call for D was not verified on the DNA. TRBV21-1 is recorded as a pseudogene. CDR3 length: 16 amino acids. CDR3 region: CASSKGPGMWHTEAFF. In DNA form, the CDR3 reads TGTGCCAGCAGCAAAGGTCCAGGGATGTGGCACACTGAAGCTTTCTTT.

This rearrangement joins TRBV5-4 to TRBJ1-1; D is ambiguous. CDR1 is SGHNT, CDR2 YYREEE, per germline (reference sequence). This CDR3 region has 13 residues. V was cut by 4 bases and J by 4 bases, with 11 bases left in between. CDR3 protein: CASSQDGLTEAFF. CDR3 coding DNA: TGTGCCAGCAGCCAAGACGGACTCACTGAAGCTTTCTTT.

V and J are TRBV7-2 and TRBJ1-2, with D possibly matching TRBD1 (6 bases). Trimming took 5 bases from V and 13 from J, leaving 20 bases between them. This CDR3 has 13 amino acids. The germline V gene has CDR1 SGHTA and CDR2 FQGNSA. CDR3: CASSTPTGQGCTF. Written as DNA, the CDR3 is TGTGCCAGCAGCACCCCGACCGGGCAGGGGTGCACCTTC. Variable domain in full (rest from reference TRBV7-2 and TRBJ1-2): GAGVSQSPSNKVTEKGKDVELRCDPISGHTALYWYRQSLGQGLEFLIYFQGNSAPDKSGLPSDRFSAERTGGSVSTLTIQRTQQEDSAVYLCASSTPTGQGCTFGSGTRLTVV.

V is TRBV5-1 and J is TRBJ1-2; possible D gene TRBD1, 6 bases. CDR3 length: 15 amino acids. V was shortened by 0 bases and J by 6 bases, with 15 bases between the two germline ends. Germline V lookup: CDR1 SGHRS, CDR2 YFSETQ. The CDR3 protein is CASSLGGPGSDGYTF. CDR3 nucleotides: TGCGCCAGCAGCTTGGGGGGGCCCGGATCTGATGGCTACACCTTC.

The chain employs TRBV6-5 and TRBJ1-1; no clear D gene. V lost 6 bases and J lost 1, with 15 bases in between. Germline V gene sequence: CDR1 MNHEY, CDR2 SVGAGI. The CDR3 totals 15 residues. CDR3 in DNA: TGTGCCAGCAGCACCCCGGGCAGCCAGAACACTGAAGCTTTCTTT. It yields the protein CASSTPGSQNTEAFF.